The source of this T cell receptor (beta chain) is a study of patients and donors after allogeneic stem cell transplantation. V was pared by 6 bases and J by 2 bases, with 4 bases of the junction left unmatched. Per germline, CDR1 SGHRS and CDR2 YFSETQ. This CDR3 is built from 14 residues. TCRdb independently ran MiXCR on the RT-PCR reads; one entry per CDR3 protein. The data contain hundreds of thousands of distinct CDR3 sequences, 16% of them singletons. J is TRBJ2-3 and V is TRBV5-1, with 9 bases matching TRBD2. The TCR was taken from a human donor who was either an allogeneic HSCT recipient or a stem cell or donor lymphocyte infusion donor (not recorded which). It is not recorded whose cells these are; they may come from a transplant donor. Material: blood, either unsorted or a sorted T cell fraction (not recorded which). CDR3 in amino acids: CASNLAGSTDTQYF. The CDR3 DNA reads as TGCGCCAGCAATCTAGCGGGGTCCACAGATACGCAGTATTTT. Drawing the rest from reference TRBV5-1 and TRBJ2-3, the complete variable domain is KAGVTQTPRYLIKTRGQQVTLSCSPISGHRSVSWYQQTPGQGLQFLFEYFSETQRNKGNFPGRFSGRQFSNSRSEMNVSTLELGDSALYLCASNLAGSTDTQYFGPGTRLTVL.